Each of the 24 T cell receptor beta chains below was sequenced from the same sample in a study of PD-L1 blockade in urothelial cancer. Profiled with immunoSEQ multiplex PCR; TCRdb holds only in-frame clones, not every one. The table shows 35,000 to 45,000 clones, with 82% occurring only once. Time point in this sample: pretreatment peripheral blood. This material consisted of PBMCs, taken around atezolizumab (anti-PD-L1) treatment. The receptors here all came from a man in his 60s with urothelial cancer.

The J gene is TRBJ1-6, the V gene TRBV7-2, with D perhaps matching TRBD1 (6 bases). The CDR3 totals 19 residues. Germline-derived CDR1 and CDR2 are SGHTA and FQGNSA. Trimming cost V 2 bases and J 0 bases, with 17 bases left between them. The CDR3 nucleotides read TGTGCCAGCAGCTTAAGGACAGCAGGCCCGAGCTCCTATAATTCACCCCTCCACTTT. It yields the protein CASSLRTAGPSSYNSPLHF.

The chain couples TRBV5-6 to TRBJ2-7; D not resolved. The ends were cut back, 0 bases at V and 6 bases at J, with 10 bases in the middle. Germline V gives CDR1 SGHDT, CDR2 YYEEEE. The CDR3 is made up of 13 amino acids. The CDR3 loop reads CASSLARIGEQYF. Written as DNA, the CDR3 is TGTGCCAGCAGCTTGGCCAGGATCGGCGAGCAGTACTTC.

In DNA, the CDR3 is TGTGCCAGCAGTCTACGACCGGGGGGCTACACCTTC. Translated, it gives CASSLRPGGYTF. The chain recombines TRBV6-1 with TRBJ1-2; no clear D. This CDR3 region has 12 residues. From germline, CDR1 is MNHNS and CDR2 SASEGT. V gave up 5 bases and J gave up 8 bases, with 12 bases separating them.

The chain recombines TRBV6-1 with TRBJ1-1, with 8 nucleotides matching TRBD1. J lost 2 bases, V lost 5 bases, and 4 bases had no gene match. CDR1 is MNHNS, CDR2 SASEGT, per germline. The CDR3 is 14 residues long. This chain's CDR3 is CASSLDRGNTEAFF. CDR3 DNA sequence: TGTGCCAGCAGTCTAGACAGGGGCAACACTGAAGCTTTCTTT.

This clone was detected only a few times. This chain connects TRBV25-1 to TRBJ2-4, with 7 bases fitting TRBD1. Germline CDR1 reads MGHDK; CDR2 reads SYGVNS. The V and J ends lost 5 bases and 3 bases, in that order; junction bases with no gene match: 4. This CDR3 spans 14 amino acids. DNA of the CDR3: TGTGCCAGCAGTCCCCCAGGGGGCAAAAACATTCAGTACTTC. It translates to CASSPPGGKNIQYF.

V usage is TRBV7-9 and J usage is TRBJ1-2; 9 nucleotides agree with TRBD1. Germline CDR1 is SEHNR and CDR2 is FQNEAQ (reference sequence). V lost 1 base to trimming and J lost 7 bases; unmatched junction nucleotides: 4. This CDR3 has 14 residues. CDR3: CASSLDRGRSGYTF. As DNA, the CDR3 is TGTGCCAGCAGCTTAGACAGGGGGCGCTCTGGCTACACCTTC.

The V call is TRBV5-1, the J call TRBJ1-4; TRBD1 matches 7 bases. The V gene end was trimmed by 4 bases and the J gene end by 5 bases; junction bases not matched to a gene: 2. Germline V CDR1 and CDR2: SGHRS, YFSETQ. The CDR3 covers 13 residues. This chain's CDR3 is CASSPDRNEKLFF. CDR3 in DNA: TGCGCCAGCAGCCCGGACAGGAATGAAAAACTGTTTTTT.

The chain employs TRBV19 and TRBJ1-6, with a weak D call TRBD1 (5 bases). Trimming removed 1 base from V and 7 bases from J, with 11 bases in between. The germline gives CDR1 LNHDA, CDR2 SQIVND (reference sequence). The CDR3 is 15 residues long. As DNA, the CDR3 is TGTGCCAGTAGTATAGCGGACGCAGGGAATTCACCCCTCCACTTT. This codes for CASSIADAGNSPLHF.

CDR3 in amino acids: CASSLASRSQGYTF. As DNA, the CDR3 is TGCGCCAGCAGCTTGGCCTCTCGTTCCCAGGGCTACACCTTC. The chain uses TRBV5-1 and TRBJ1-2; D unresolved. Trimming cost V 0 bases and J 8 bases, with 14 bases left between them. Germline V CDR1 and CDR2: SGHRS, YFSETQ. The CDR3 totals 14 residues.

The gene calls are TRBV6-5 and TRBJ2-5; 7 bases fit TRBD1. The germline V gene has CDR1 MNHEY and CDR2 SVGAGI. V trimming: 0 bases; J trimming: 4 bases; junction bases outside the gene matches: 8. The CDR3 length is 16 residues. Here the CDR3 DNA reads TGTGCCAGCAGTTACTCCACAGGGGCAAAGGGAGAGACCCAGTACTTC. Amino acids: CASSYSTGAKGETQYF.

This clone showed up just a few times. This sequence joins TRBV11-2 and TRBJ2-3, with D maybe TRBD1 (8 bases). The ends were cut back, 5 bases at V and 4 bases at J, with 16 bases in the middle. The CDR3 covers 15 residues. Germline values: CDR1 SGHAT, CDR2 FQNNGV. CDR3 protein: CASSTYRGRADTQYF. The CDR3 DNA follows: TGTGCCAGCAGCACATACAGGGGGAGGGCAGATACGCAGTATTTT.

This sequence joins TRBV19 and TRBJ1-2, with 8 nucleotides matching TRBD1. Trimming cost V 3 bases and J 8 bases; bases outside gene matches: 11. Germline lookup yields CDR1 LNHDA and CDR2 SQIVND (reference sequence). This CDR3 region has 15 residues. This chain's CDR3 is CASSISFDRGGGYTF. For the CDR3, the DNA is TGTGCCAGTAGTATTAGTTTCGACAGGGGAGGCGGCTACACCTTC.

The V call is TRBV5-4, the J call TRBJ2-1, with TRBD2 identical over 9 bases. There are 13 residues in the CDR3. With V trimmed by 4 bases and J by 6 bases, 2 bases remained unmatched. Germline V gives CDR1 SGHNT, CDR2 YYREEE (reference sequence). The CDR3 nucleotides are TGTGCCAGCAGCAGCGGGGGGTTCAATGAGCAGTTCTTC. Protein product: CASSSGGFNEQFF.

The V and J genes are TRBV7-6 and TRBJ2-1; 7 bases agree with TRBD1. CDR3 size: 17 residues. Germline V gene data show CDR1 as SGHVS and CDR2 as FNYEAQ. V was pared by 1 base and J by 0 bases, with 6 bases of the junction left unmatched. CDR3 loop: CASSLGDSRYSYNEQFF. CDR3 DNA: TGTGCCAGCAGCTTAGGGGACAGCCGATACTCCTACAATGAGCAGTTCTTC.

The V and J genes are TRBV12-5 and TRBJ2-5; 13 positions agree with TRBD2. The CDR3 length is 15 residues. Looked up from germline, CDR1 is LGHNT and CDR2 is FRNRAP. V was pared by 5 bases and J by 3 bases, with 3 bases of the junction left unmatched. CDR3 region: CASGPGLAGEETQYF. Written as DNA, the CDR3 is TGTGCTAGTGGTCCTGGACTAGCGGGGGAAGAGACCCAGTACTTC.

This sequence joins TRBV19 and TRBJ2-5, with TRBD1 matching 10 bases. The CDR3 runs 13 residues. V dropped 9 bases and J dropped 5; count of bases not matched to a gene: 6. Per the germline V gene, CDR1 is LNHDA and CDR2 is SQIVND (reference sequence). The CDR3 DNA follows: TGTGCCAGCCGTAGACAGGGGGCTGAGACCCAGTACTTC. Residues: CASRRQGAETQYF.

By frequency in the sample, this clone is medium-sized. The chain has TRBV4-2 and TRBJ1-1; perhaps TRBD1 as D (5 bases). The CDR3 is 14 amino acids. The germline CDR1 and CDR2 sequences are LGHNA and YNFKEQ. Trimming took 0 bases from V and 1 from J, leaving 6 bases between them. Here the CDR3 reads CASSQDTGNTEAFF. DNA of the CDR3: TGTGCCAGCAGCCAAGATACAGGGAACACTGAAGCTTTCTTT.

The V gene is TRBV6-5, the J gene TRBJ1-1; D is ambiguous. The CDR3 contains 14 residues. Germline V gene lookup returns CDR1 MNHEY and CDR2 SVGAGI. The V gene lost 5 bases and the J gene lost 6 bases, with 16 bases spanning the gap. CDR3 residues: CASSKVVRSAEAFF. For the CDR3, the DNA is TGTGCCAGCAGTAAAGTGGTGAGGTCGGCTGAAGCTTTCTTT.

The gene calls are TRBV5-1 and TRBJ1-1; D possibly corresponds to TRBD1 (5 bases). With 0 bases removed from V and 4 bases from J, the gap between germline ends came to 19 bases. CDR3 length equals 17 residues. Germline loops: CDR1 SGHRS, CDR2 YFSETQ. CDR3 bases: TGCGCCAGCAGCTTGGCCAATTGGGGCGGAGGGTTCACTGAAGCTTTCTTT. This sequence encodes CASSLANWGGGFTEAFF.

J is TRBJ2-2 and V is TRBV25-1; D is undetermined. Germline loops: CDR1 MGHDK, CDR2 SYGVNS. There are 16 residues in the CDR3. Trimming pared 6 bases from V and 6 bases from J, leaving 20 bases between. CDR3 nucleotide sequence: TGTGCCAGCAGGGATGACAAAGTTCCCGTCGCCGGGGAGCTGTTTTTT. Translating gives CASRDDKVPVAGELFF.

This chain connects TRBV19 to TRBJ2-7, with D maybe TRBD2 (6 bases). From germline, CDR1 is LNHDA and CDR2 SQIVND (reference sequence). V was cut by 4 bases and J by 3 bases, with 13 bases left in between. CDR3 length equals 14 residues. CDR3 sequence (DNA): TGTGCCAGTAGTAACGGAGGGACCCTCTACGAGCAGTACTTC. It yields the protein CASSNGGTLYEQYF.

This clone was detected only a few times. The chain couples TRBV19 to TRBJ2-1; weak D call: TRBD1 (6 bases). V lost 6 bases and J 5 bases, leaving 11 bases between the germline ends. Germline CDR1 and CDR2: LNHDA and SQIVND (reference sequence). CDR3 length: 13 amino acids. In nucleotides, the CDR3 is TGTGCCAGTAGCAGGGGAAGACACAATGAGCAGTTCTTC. Translating gives CASSRGRHNEQFF.

This clone was recorded only once. The V call is TRBV6-1, the J call TRBJ1-3, with a weak D call TRBD1 (6 bases). CDR1 and CDR2 from the germline V gene are MNHNS and SASEGT. The CDR3 runs 14 residues. Trimming stripped 4 bases from V and 8 bases from J, with 15 bases between. The CDR3 region is CASSGNRAGDTIYF. In DNA form, the CDR3 reads TGTGCCAGCAGTGGAAACAGGGCGGGGGACACCATATATTTT.

V and J are TRBV30 and TRBJ1-6; 7 nucleotides line up with TRBD1. Trimming cost V 4 bases and J 6 bases; bases outside gene matches: 6. Germline lookup yields CDR1 GTSNPN and CDR2 SVGIG (reference sequence). The CDR3 length is 14 residues. CDR3 loop: CAWKRGQSNSPLHF. CDR3 nucleotide sequence: TGTGCCTGGAAGAGGGGACAGTCTAATTCACCCCTCCACTTT.